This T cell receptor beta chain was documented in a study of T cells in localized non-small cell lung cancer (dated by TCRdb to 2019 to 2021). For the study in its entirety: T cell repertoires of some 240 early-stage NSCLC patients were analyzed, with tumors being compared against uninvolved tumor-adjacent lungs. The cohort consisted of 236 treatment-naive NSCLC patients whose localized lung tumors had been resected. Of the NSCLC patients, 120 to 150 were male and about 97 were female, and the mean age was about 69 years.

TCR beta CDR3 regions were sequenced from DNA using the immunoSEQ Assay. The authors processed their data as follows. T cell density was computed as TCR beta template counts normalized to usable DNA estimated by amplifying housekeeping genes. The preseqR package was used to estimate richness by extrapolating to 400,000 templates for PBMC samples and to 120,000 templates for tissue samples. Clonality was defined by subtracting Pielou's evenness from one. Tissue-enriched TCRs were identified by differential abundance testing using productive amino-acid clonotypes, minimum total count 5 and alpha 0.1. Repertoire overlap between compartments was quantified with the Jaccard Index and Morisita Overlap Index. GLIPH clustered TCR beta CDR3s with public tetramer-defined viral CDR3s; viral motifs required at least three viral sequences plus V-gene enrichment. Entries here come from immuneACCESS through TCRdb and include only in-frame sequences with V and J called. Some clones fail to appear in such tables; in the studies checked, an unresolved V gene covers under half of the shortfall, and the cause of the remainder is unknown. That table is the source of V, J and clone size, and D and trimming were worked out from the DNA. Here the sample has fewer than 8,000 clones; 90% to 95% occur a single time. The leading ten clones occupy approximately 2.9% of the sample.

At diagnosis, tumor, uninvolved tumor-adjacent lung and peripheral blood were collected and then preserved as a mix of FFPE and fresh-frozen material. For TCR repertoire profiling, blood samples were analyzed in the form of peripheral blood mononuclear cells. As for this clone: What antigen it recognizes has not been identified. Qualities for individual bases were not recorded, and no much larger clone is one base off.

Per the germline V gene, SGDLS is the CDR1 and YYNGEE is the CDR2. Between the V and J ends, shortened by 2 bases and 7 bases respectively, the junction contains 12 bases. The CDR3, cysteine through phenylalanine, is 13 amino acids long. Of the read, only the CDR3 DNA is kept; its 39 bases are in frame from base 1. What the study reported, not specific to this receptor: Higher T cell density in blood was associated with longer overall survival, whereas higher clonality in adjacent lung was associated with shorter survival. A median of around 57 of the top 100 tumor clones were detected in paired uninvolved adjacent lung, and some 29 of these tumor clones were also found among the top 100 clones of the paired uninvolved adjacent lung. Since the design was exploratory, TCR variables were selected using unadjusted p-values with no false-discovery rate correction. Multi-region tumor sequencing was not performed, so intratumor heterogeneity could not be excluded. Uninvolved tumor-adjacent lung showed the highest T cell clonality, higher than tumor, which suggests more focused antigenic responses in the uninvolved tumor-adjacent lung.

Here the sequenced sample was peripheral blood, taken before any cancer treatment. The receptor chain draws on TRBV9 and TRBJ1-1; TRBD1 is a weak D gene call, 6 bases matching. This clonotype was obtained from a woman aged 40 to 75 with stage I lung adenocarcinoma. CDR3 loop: CASSVRDTHEAFF. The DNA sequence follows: TGTGCCAGCAGCGTCCGGGACACTCATGAAGCTTTCTTT.